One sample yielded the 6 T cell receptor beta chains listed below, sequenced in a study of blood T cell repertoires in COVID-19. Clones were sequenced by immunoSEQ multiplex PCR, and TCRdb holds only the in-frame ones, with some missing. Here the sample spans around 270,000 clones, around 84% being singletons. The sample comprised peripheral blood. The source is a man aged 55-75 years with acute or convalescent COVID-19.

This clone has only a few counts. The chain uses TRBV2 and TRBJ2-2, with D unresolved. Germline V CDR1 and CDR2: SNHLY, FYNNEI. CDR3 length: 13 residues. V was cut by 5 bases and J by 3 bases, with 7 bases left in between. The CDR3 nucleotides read TGTGCCAGCAGTCTGAGATACACCGGGGAGCTGTTTTTT. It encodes CASSLRYTGELFF.

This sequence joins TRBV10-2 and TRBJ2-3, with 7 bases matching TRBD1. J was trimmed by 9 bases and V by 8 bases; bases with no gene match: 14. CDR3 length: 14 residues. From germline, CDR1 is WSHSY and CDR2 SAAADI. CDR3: CASGHRDRYSTQYF. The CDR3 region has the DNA TGCGCCAGCGGACACCGGGACAGATACAGCACGCAGTATTTT.

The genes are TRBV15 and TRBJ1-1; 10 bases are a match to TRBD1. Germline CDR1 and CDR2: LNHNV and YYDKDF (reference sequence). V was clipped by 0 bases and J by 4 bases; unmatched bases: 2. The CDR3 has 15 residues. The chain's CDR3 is CATSRDRTGGTEAFF. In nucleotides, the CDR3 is TGTGCCACCAGCAGAGATAGGACAGGGGGCACTGAAGCTTTCTTT.

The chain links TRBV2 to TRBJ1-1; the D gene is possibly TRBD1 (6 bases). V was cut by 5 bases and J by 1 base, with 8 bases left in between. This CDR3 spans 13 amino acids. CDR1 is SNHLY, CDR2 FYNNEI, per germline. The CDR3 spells CASSQDRNTEAFF. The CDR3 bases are TGTGCCAGCAGTCAGGACAGGAACACTGAAGCTTTCTTT. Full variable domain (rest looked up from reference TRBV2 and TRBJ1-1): EPEVTQTPSHQVTQMGQEVILRCVPISNHLYFYWYRQILGQKVEFLVSFYNNEISEKSEIFDDQFSVERPDGSNFTLKIRSTKLEDSAMYFCASSQDRNTEAFFGQGTRLTVV.

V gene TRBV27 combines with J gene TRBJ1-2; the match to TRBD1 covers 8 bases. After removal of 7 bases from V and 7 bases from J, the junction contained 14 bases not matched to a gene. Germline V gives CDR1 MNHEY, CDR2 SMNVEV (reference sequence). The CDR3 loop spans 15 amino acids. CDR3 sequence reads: CASTGSGRQGSGYTF. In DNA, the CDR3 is TGTGCCAGCACGGGGAGCGGTCGACAGGGGTCTGGCTACACCTTC.

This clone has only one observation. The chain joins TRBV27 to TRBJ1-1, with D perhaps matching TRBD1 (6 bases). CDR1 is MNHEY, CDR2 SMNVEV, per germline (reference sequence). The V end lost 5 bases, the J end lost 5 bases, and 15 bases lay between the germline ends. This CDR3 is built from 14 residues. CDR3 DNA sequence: TGTGCCAGCAGTACCCTATCCAGGGGTACTGAAGCTTTCTTT. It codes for CASSTLSRGTEAFF.